This section outlines one TCR beta chain sequence together with its context. Its antigen is not known. This record comes from a study of blood T cells in healthy people across ages. Study results and caveats: Researchers deemed the diversity estimates from one million T cells underestimates.

Next came a second PCR, run for about 6 to 12 cycles, which used a sample-barcoded 5' primer along with a J-beta primer mix. The template-switch adaptor, which had 12 random nucleotides, put a tag on each cDNA molecule. At least 3 million CDR3-containing paired-end reads were obtained per sample. One entry per CDR3 protein, called by TCRdb with MiXCR from the 5' RACE reads. The table shows 1.5 million to 2 million distinct CDR3 sequences, with roughly 50% occurring only once. In germline, CDR1 is SQVTM, CDR2 ANQGSEA. V lost 8 bases, J lost 4 bases, and 18 bases lay in between. This CDR3 has 14 amino acids.

The gene calls are TRBV29-1 and TRBJ2-1, with D perhaps matching TRBD1 (7 bases). This sequence was found in a woman in her thirties or forties in good health. Sequences were obtained from blood. The CDR3 coding sequence is TGCAGCTCCCAGGGGGGCGGAAATTACAATGAGCAGTTCTTC. This gives the protein CSSQGGGNYNEQFF.